These T cell receptor beta chains were read from a single sample in a study of cytomegalovirus exposure and HLA in healthy donors. Measured with immunoSEQ multiplex PCR; TCRdb has only the in-frame clones, and not every one. The data contain approximately 100,000 clones, roughly 85% of them singletons. The sequencing sample was made of PBMCs. These receptors were collected from a woman aged 40-49 years in good health and CMV-seronegative. CDR3s include the opening cysteine and the closing phenylalanine or tryptophan. Fields, in order: clone size, J gene, D gene, V gene, CDR3 DNA, CDR3 protein. A D gene is named only where the DNA matches it firmly. Expanded clones get a size class; other rows say once, few or many, or leave the size out.

once,TRBJ1-1,TRBD1,TRBV7-8,TGTGCCAGCAGCTTCGACAGGGTGAGCGCTGAAGCTTTCTTT,CASSFDRVSAEAFF
NA,TRBJ1-5,TRBD1,TRBV6-6,TGTGCCAGCCGGGACAGTGGGCAGCCCCAGCATTTT,CASRDSGQPQHF
NA,TRBJ1-2,NA,TRBV2,TGTGCCAGCAGTGAGAAAGACAGCCGAGATGGCTACACCTTC,CASSEKDSRDGYTF
few,TRBJ1-1,NA,TRBV7-2,TGTGCCAGCAGCCAACTCGGGGGGGATATCACTGAAGCTTTCTTT,CASSQLGGDITEAFF
NA,TRBJ1-6,NA,TRBV5-4,TGTGCCAGCAGCGCGACGTCCGGGGGGAGGTATTCACCCCTCCACTTT,CASSATSGGRYSPLHF
NA,TRBJ1-2,NA,TRBV30,TGTGCCTGGAGTATACAAGCAGGGGTTTATGGCTACACCTTC,CAWSIQAGVYGYTF
NA,TRBJ2-1,NA,TRBV10-3,TGTGCCACCACCCAAACTGGCAATGAGCAGTTCTTC,CATTQTGNEQFF
NA,TRBJ1-4,NA,TRBV6-5,TGTGCCACCCGCCGGGGAGGAGAAAAACTGTTTTTT,CATRRGGEKLFF
NA,TRBJ1-1,TRBD1,TRBV30,TGTGCCTGGAGTGCGGACAGGGGATGGGCTGAAGCTTTCTTT,CAWSADRGWAEAFF
NA,TRBJ2-2,TRBD2,TRBV7-2,TGTGCCAGCAGCCCCCGGGGGGGGTTTACCGGGGAGCTGTTTTTT,CASSPRGGFTGELFF
NA,TRBJ1-2,TRBD1,TRBV28,TGTGCCAGCAGTGAACCGCCAGGGACAGGGGGACACTATGGCTACACCTTC,CASSEPPGTGGHYGYTF
few,TRBJ2-7,NA,TRBV6-1,TGTGCCAGCAGTGAAGCTTGGAGGGGAGAGCAGTACTTC,CASSEAWRGEQYF
NA,TRBJ2-5,TRBD2,TRBV6-6,TGTGCCAGCACCCAAGCGGGGGGGCGGGGAGAGACCCAGTACTTC,CASTQAGGRGETQYF
NA,TRBJ1-1,TRBD1,TRBV28,TGTGCCAGCAGTTCCCCACAGGGGTGGGACACTGAAGCTTTCTTT,CASSSPQGWDTEAFF
few,TRBJ1-2,NA,TRBV7-9,TGTGCCAGCAGCCCCGGAGGTAGCTATGGCTACACCTTC,CASSPGGSYGYTF
NA,TRBJ1-1,NA,TRBV18,TGTGCCAGCTCACCAGGAGGGGCACGGAACACTGAAGCTTTCTTT,CASSPGGARNTEAFF
NA,TRBJ1-4,NA,TRBV5-1,TGCGCCAGCAGCTTCACTGGTGAAGAGGAAAAACTGTTTTTT,CASSFTGEEEKLFF
NA,TRBJ2-7,NA,TRBV27,TGTGCCAGCAGTACACCCAGGGGCCAGCAGTACTTC,CASSTPRGQQYF
NA,TRBJ1-5,NA,TRBV19,TGTGCCAGTAGGCAGGGTTATGGTCAGCCCCAGCATTTT,CASRQGYGQPQHF
NA,TRBJ2-6,NA,TRBV15,TGTGCCACCAGCTCCCGAGGCTCTGGGGCCAACGTCCTGACTTTC,CATSSRGSGANVLTF
NA,TRBJ1-1,NA,TRBV5-5,TGTGCCAGCAGCTTTAGGGAGTTTAACACTGAAGCTTTCTTT,CASSFREFNTEAFF
NA,TRBJ2-2,NA,TRBV5-6,TGTGCCAGCAGCTTAGGAGCCGGTTTGGACACCGGGGAGCTGTTTTTT,CASSLGAGLDTGELFF
NA,TRBJ1-2,NA,TRBV19,TGTGCCAGTAGCGTATCTTATGGCTACACCTTC,CASSVSYGYTF
NA,TRBJ2-1,NA,TRBV20-1,TGCAGTGCTATCCCTAGCGATGAGCAGTTCTTC,CSAIPSDEQFF
once,TRBJ2-7,NA,TRBV5-4,TGTGCCAGCAGCTTGGAGACAGGAAGGTCCTACGAGCAGTACTTC,CASSLETGRSYEQYF
NA,TRBJ2-2,TRBD1,TRBV29-1,TGCAGCGTGGACAGGAAGGGCACCGGGGAGCTGTTTTTT,CSVDRKGTGELFF
NA,TRBJ1-2,TRBD1,TRBV28,TGTGCCAGCAGTTTATCCCAGGGGGCTGGCTACACCTTC,CASSLSQGAGYTF
NA,TRBJ1-2,TRBD1,TRBV5-6,TGTGCCAGCAGCCAACCGGGACAGGGGGCAGGAGGCTACACCTTC,CASSQPGQGAGGYTF
once,TRBJ2-1,NA,TRBV5-1,TGCGCCAGCAGCTTGCTCGCCAGGGCCGACAATGAGCAGTTCTTC,CASSLLARADNEQFF
NA,TRBJ2-7,TRBD2,TRBV2,TGTGCCAGCTTAATCGAGGGGCTAGCGGCCGAGCAGTACTTC,CASLIEGLAAEQYF
NA,TRBJ2-5,TRBD2,TRBV5-4,TGTGCCAGCAGCAAGGGACTAGCGGGAGGGGGGACGCAAGAGACCCAGTACTTC,CASSKGLAGGGTQETQYF
NA,TRBJ2-7,TRBD2,TRBV5-4,TGTGCCAGCAGCTTGGCCACCGGGAGGAACTACGAGCAGTACTTC,CASSLATGRNYEQYF
few,TRBJ1-1,NA,TRBV19,TGTGCCAGTAGTCCCAGGCCCTTGAATACTGAAGCTTTCTTT,CASSPRPLNTEAFF
NA,TRBJ1-1,NA,TRBV28,TGTGCCAGCAGTTTGAGGAGCGGCACTGAAGCTTTCTTT,CASSLRSGTEAFF
NA,TRBJ2-7,NA,TRBV7-2,TGTGCCAGCAGCAAATCCCGAACAGCCTCCTACGAGCAGTACTTC,CASSKSRTASYEQYF
NA,TRBJ2-3,NA,TRBV7-2,TGTGCCAGCAGCCTAGGGGCTAGCGCTACAGATACGCAGTATTTT,CASSLGASATDTQYF
NA,TRBJ2-2,NA,TRBV10-3,TGTGCCATCAGTCGCAGGGGGAACACCGGGGAGCTGTTTTTT,CAISRRGNTGELFF
NA,TRBJ1-1,NA,TRBV30,TGTGCCTGGAGTGTACGAGACACTGAAGCTTTCTTT,CAWSVRDTEAFF
NA,TRBJ1-3,TRBD1,TRBV5-1,TGCGCCAGCAAGAAAGAGACAGGGGACGGAAACACCATATATTTT,CASKKETGDGNTIYF
few,TRBJ2-7,TRBD2,TRBV4-3,TGCGCCAGCAGCCAAGATCGGGGGGACTCCTACGAGCAGTACTTC,CASSQDRGDSYEQYF
few,TRBJ2-7,NA,TRBV19,TGTGCCAGTAGTGCGGTGGCAGGAGGTAAAAGACCCCCCGAGCAGTACTTC,CASSAVAGGKRPPEQYF
NA,TRBJ2-1,NA,TRBV4-2,TGTGCCAGCAGCCAAGAGGCCCACAGAGGGGAGCAGTTCTTC,CASSQEAHRGEQFF
once,TRBJ2-1,TRBD1,TRBV29-1,TGCAGCGTTGTAGGGGACAGGGAGTACAATGAGCAGTTCTTC,CSVVGDREYNEQFF